The 28 T cell receptor beta chains reported below all come from one sample, sequenced in a study of OX40 agonist ivuxolimab in advanced cancers. Sequencing used immunoSEQ multiplex PCR; TCRdb keeps in-frame clones, though not all of them. The table shows some 74,000 clones, with around 90% occurring only once. The input for sequencing was CD4+ or CD8+ T cells sorted from blood, taken in a trial of the OX40 agonist ivuxolimab. These receptors originate from an adult with an advanced solid tumor such as melanoma, head and neck, liver or kidney cancer.

This rearrangement joins TRBV19 to TRBJ2-4, with 8 nucleotides matching TRBD1. The CDR3 spans 17 residues. CDR1 is LNHDA and CDR2 is SQIVND in the germline V gene (reference sequence). The V gene end was trimmed by 6 bases and the J gene end by 1 base; junction bases not matched to a gene: 11. The CDR3 loop reads CASRENYQGAAKNIQYF. CDR3 bases: TGTGCCAGTAGAGAAAATTATCAGGGGGCGGCCAAAAACATTCAGTACTTC. Complete variable domain (other parts from reference TRBV19 and TRBJ2-4): DGGITQSPKYLFRKEGQNVTLSCEQNLNHDAMYWYRQDPGQGLRLIYYSQIVNDFQKGDIAEGYSVSREKKESFPLTVTSAQKNPTAFYLCASRENYQGAAKNIQYFGAGTRLSVL.

This clone appeared once. The CDR3 spells CASSPQSSTFEQYF. The CDR3 DNA is TGCGCCAGCAGCCCCCAATCAAGTACTTTTGAGCAGTACTTC. The chain uses TRBV5-1 and TRBJ2-7; D gene unclear. Trimming shortened V by 4 bases and J by 7 bases, and 18 bases separated the two germline ends. Germline V gene lookup returns CDR1 SGHRS and CDR2 YFSETQ. CDR3 length: 14 residues.

The V and J genes are TRBV19 and TRBJ2-7, with 10 bases lining up with TRBD1. The trim removed 5 bases at V and 4 bases at J, leaving 8 bases unmatched. The CDR3 length is 15 residues. The germline V gene has CDR1 LNHDA and CDR2 SQIVND (reference sequence). This CDR3 reads CASSDRDRGSYEQYF. CDR3 in DNA: TGTGCCAGTAGTGACCGGGACAGGGGATCATACGAGCAGTACTTC.

The genes are TRBV19 and TRBJ1-5; the D is unclear. The CDR3 covers 13 residues. V dropped 3 bases and J dropped 9 bases, with 12 bases sitting between them. CDR1 LNHDA and CDR2 SQIVND come from the germline V gene (reference sequence). This CDR3 is CASSILSVRPQHF. The CDR3 DNA reads as TGTGCCAGTAGTATTCTAAGCGTGCGGCCCCAGCATTTT.

V and J are TRBV11-2 and TRBJ2-3; no clear D gene. Germline loops: CDR1 SGHAT, CDR2 FQNNGV. The CDR3 runs to 14 residues. Trimming left V 5 bases short and J 0 bases short, with 9 bases between. The CDR3 sequence: CASSPPTSTDTQYF. The CDR3 coding sequence is TGTGCCAGCAGCCCGCCGACCAGCACAGATACGCAGTATTTT.

The chain couples TRBV30 to TRBJ1-4; tentative D call: TRBD1 (5 bases). Looked up from germline, CDR1 is GTSNPN and CDR2 is SVGIG (reference sequence). The CDR3 sequence is 13 residues long. Between the trimmed V and J ends, which lost 3 bases and 15 bases, there was a span of 20 bases. DNA of the CDR3: TGTGCCTGGAGCCGGGACGGAAGCTTGTTGGTGTTTTTT. Its protein is CAWSRDGSLLVFF. Full variable domain (missing parts from reference TRBV30 and TRBJ1-4): SQTIHQWPATLVQPVGSPLSLECTVEGTSNPNLYWYRQAAGRGLQLLFYSVGIGQISSEVPQNLSASRPQDRQFILSSKKLLLSDSGFYLCAWSRDGSLLVFFGSGTQLSVL.

The J gene is TRBJ2-2, the V gene TRBV14; D is perhaps TRBD1 or TRBD2 (5 bases each). The CDR3 sequence is 14 residues long. V was clipped by 4 bases and J by 1 base, with 7 bases between them. Germline-derived CDR1 and CDR2 are SGHDN and FVKESK. The CDR3 DNA sequence: TGTGCCAGCAGCCGGGACGGGAACACCGGGGAGCTGTTTTTT. It encodes CASSRDGNTGELFF. The full variable domain, in which reference TRBV14 and TRBJ2-2 provide the parts outside the CDR3, is EAGVTQFPSHSVIEKGQTVTLRCDPISGHDNLYWYRRVMGKEIKFLLHFVKESKQDESGMPNNRFLAERTGGTYSTLKVQPAELEDSGVYFCASSRDGNTGELFFGEGSRLTVL.

This chain joins TRBV9 and TRBJ2-1; no clear D. CDR3 size: 16 residues. Trimming shortened V by 0 bases and J by 0 bases, and 10 bases separated the two germline ends. CDR1 is SGDLS, CDR2 YYNGEE, per germline. The CDR3: CASSVALRGSYNEQFF. The CDR3 region has the DNA TGTGCCAGCAGCGTAGCTCTGCGCGGCTCCTACAATGAGCAGTTCTTC.

V and J are TRBV27 and TRBJ1-2; D gene ambiguous. This CDR3 has 14 amino acids. V lost 0 bases, J lost 5 bases, and 10 bases lay in between. The germline CDR1 and CDR2 sequences are MNHEY and SMNVEV (reference sequence). CDR3 in amino acids: CASSLSGGTYGYTF. The CDR3 DNA follows: TGTGCCAGCAGTTTATCGGGCGGCACTTATGGCTACACCTTC.

The chain has TRBV5-4 and TRBJ1-4; 7 nucleotides line up with TRBD1. CDR3 length equals 12 residues. The J segment lost 6 bases and the V segment lost 6 bases, leaving 2 bases of the junction unmatched. CDR1 is SGHNT, CDR2 YYREEE, per germline (reference sequence). Here the CDR3 reads CASKGADEKLFF. As DNA, the CDR3 is TGTGCCAGCAAGGGGGCGGATGAAAAACTGTTTTTT.

This clone came up once. This chain uses TRBV9 with TRBJ1-4, with D perhaps matching TRBD1 (5 bases). V dropped 1 base and J dropped 7 bases, with 14 bases sitting between them. The CDR3 has 15 residues. The V gene's germline CDR1 is SGDLS and CDR2 YYNGEE. CDR3 loop: CASSVNGLRGEKLFF. The CDR3 nucleotides are TGTGCCAGCAGCGTAAATGGGTTGAGGGGTGAAAAACTGTTTTTT.

The gene calls are TRBV4-1 and TRBJ1-5; TRBD1 matches at 8 bases. This CDR3 has 19 residues. Germline CDR1 MGHRA, CDR2 YSYEKL. Losses at the gene ends were 2 bases for V and 0 bases for J; bases not matched to a gene: 12. The CDR3 here is CASSQPGQGLVDSNQPQHF. CDR3 coding DNA: TGCGCCAGCAGCCAACCTGGACAGGGTCTGGTTGATAGCAATCAGCCCCAGCATTTT.

J is TRBJ1-5 and V is TRBV5-5; D call uncertain. The germline V gene has CDR1 SGHKS and CDR2 YYEKEE (reference sequence). The CDR3 runs to 16 residues. V lost 1 base to trimming and J lost 0 bases, with 11 bases between them. The DNA for the CDR3 is TGTGCCAGCAGCTTGAAGGCAGACCATAGCAATCAGCCCCAGCATTTT. Protein sequence: CASSLKADHSNQPQHF.

The V and J genes are TRBV9 and TRBJ2-3, with D unresolved. This CDR3 is built from 14 residues. V was clipped by 7 bases and J by 1 base, with 13 bases between them. The V gene's germline CDR1 is SGDLS and CDR2 YYNGEE. CDR3 in DNA: TGTGCCAGCGGAGACTCAGGCGGCACAGATACGCAGTATTTT. This encodes CASGDSGGTDTQYF.

This chain uses TRBV5-1 with TRBJ2-5; D not resolved. Trimming removed 2 bases at V and 2 bases at J, with 4 bases between. CDR3 length: 12 amino acids. Germline values: CDR1 SGHRS, CDR2 YFSETQ. CDR3 loop: CASSLTQETQYF. CDR3 DNA: TGCGCCAGCAGCTTAACGCAAGAGACCCAGTACTTC.

The rearrangement uses TRBV27 and TRBJ2-7; 10 bases are shared with TRBD2. V lost 5 bases and J lost 2; bases outside the gene matches: 9. The CDR3 consists of 16 residues. Germline V gene lookup returns CDR1 MNHEY and CDR2 SMNVEV (reference sequence). The CDR3 loop is CASSPATSGVPYEQYF. As DNA, the CDR3 is TGTGCCAGCAGTCCCGCTACTAGCGGGGTTCCCTACGAGCAGTACTTC.

The gene calls are TRBV4-1 and TRBJ2-1; 11 bases match TRBD2. The V and J ends lost 4 bases and 4 bases, in that order; junction bases with no gene match: 6. Looked up from germline, CDR1 is MGHRA and CDR2 is YSYEKL. The CDR3 covers 16 residues. The CDR3 here is CASSPYSGGAYNEQFF. DNA of the CDR3: TGCGCCAGCAGCCCATATAGCGGGGGGGCTTACAATGAGCAGTTCTTC.

The chain uses TRBV12-1 and TRBJ2-4. TRBV12-1 is deemed a pseudogene. The CDR3 consists of 15 residues. The DNA for the CDR3 is TGTGCCAGCAGCTCAAGGACCTCCGGGAAAAACATTCAGTACTTC. Translating it yields CASSSRTSGKNIQYF.

The chain recombines TRBV30 with TRBJ1-3; the D gene is possibly TRBD1 (5 bases). The CDR3 contains 15 residues. CDR1 GTSNPN and CDR2 SVGIG come from the germline V gene (reference sequence). V was shortened by 1 base and J by 1 base, with 11 bases between the two germline ends. In DNA form, the CDR3 reads TGTGCCTGGAGTGCCGGGACTTCTTCTGGAAACACCATATATTTT. It is translated as CAWSAGTSSGNTIYF.

This clone has a single count. The chain employs TRBV7-9 and TRBJ1-4; D uncertain. CDR3 length: 14 residues. The germline V gene has CDR1 SEHNR and CDR2 FQNEAQ (reference sequence). V dropped 0 bases and J dropped 4 bases, with 6 bases sitting between them. The chain's CDR3 is CASSLAGGNEKLFF. For the CDR3, the DNA is TGTGCCAGCAGCTTAGCCGGCGGTAATGAAAAACTGTTTTTT.

J is TRBJ1-4 and V is TRBV6-1; D call uncertain. V gave up 3 bases and J gave up 3 bases, with 11 bases separating them. Germline CDR1 is MNHNS and CDR2 is SASEGT. CDR3 length: 15 amino acids. The CDR3 region is CASSEGTAANEKLFF. The CDR3 bases are TGTGCCAGCAGTGAGGGAACTGCAGCTAATGAAAAACTGTTTTTT.

The chain uses TRBV7-8 and TRBJ2-5; 12 bases agree with TRBD2. Germline loops: CDR1 SGHVS, CDR2 FQNEAQ. This CDR3 has 17 amino acids. V shed 1 base and J 5 bases; nucleotides not matched to a gene: 8. Here the CDR3 DNA reads TGTGCCAGCAGCTTAGGTCTAGCGGGAGGGCCTCGGGAGACCCAGTACTTC. Translated: CASSLGLAGGPRETQYF.

The CDR3 loop is CASSLVTDYTGELFF. The CDR3 DNA is TGTGCCAGCAGCTTGGTTACGGATTACACCGGGGAGCTGTTTTTT. This chain connects TRBV5-4 to TRBJ2-2; unclear D gene. Germline V gene lookup returns CDR1 SGHNT and CDR2 YYREEE (reference sequence). The CDR3 runs 15 residues. Trimming cost V 0 bases and J 3 bases, with 9 bases left between them.

The CDR3 bases are TGTGCCAGCAGCTTAATCAACCCAGGGGGCATGGAAGAGACCCAGTACTTC. Amino acid sequence: CASSLINPGGMEETQYF. The chain is built from TRBV7-6 and TRBJ2-5; TRBD1 matches at 8 bases. J was trimmed by 3 bases and V by 2 bases; bases with no gene match: 11. CDR1 SGHVS and CDR2 FNYEAQ come from the germline V gene. The CDR3 spans 17 residues.

V gene TRBV11-1 combines with J gene TRBJ2-2, with unresolved D. The CDR3 is 14 residues long. The ends were cut back, 7 bases at V and 5 bases at J, with 14 bases in the middle. Germline V gives CDR1 SGHAT, CDR2 FQDESV (reference sequence). The CDR3 DNA follows: TGTGCCAGCACCAGTTTGGGGTCTACCGGGGAGCTGTTTTTT. It yields the protein CASTSLGSTGELFF.

V is TRBV6-4 and J is TRBJ1-1; a weak D match, TRBD1 (5 bases). Germline V gene sequence: CDR1 MRHNA, CDR2 SNTAGT. The V end was cut by 4 bases, the J end by 1 base, with 7 bases between. The CDR3 length is 13 residues. CDR3 protein: CASSAGPNTEAFF. CDR3 DNA sequence: TGTGCCAGCAGTGCAGGGCCGAACACTGAAGCTTTCTTT.

The chain uses TRBV25-1 and TRBJ1-4, with D hard to call. Germline-derived CDR1 and CDR2 are MGHDK and SYGVNS. V dropped 2 bases and J dropped 5 bases, with 12 bases sitting between them. The CDR3 spans 15 residues. Here the CDR3 reads CASSEPGPGNEKLFF. In DNA, the CDR3 is TGTGCCAGCAGTGAACCGGGCCCGGGGAATGAAAAACTGTTTTTT.

CDR3: CAISARTNTYEQYF. The CDR3 region has the DNA TGTGCCATCAGTGCCAGGACTAACACCTACGAGCAGTACTTC. The chain combines TRBV10-3 with TRBJ2-7; weak D call: TRBD2 (6 bases). V gave up 4 bases and J gave up 2 bases, with 12 bases separating them. The CDR3 sequence is 14 residues long. In germline, CDR1 is ENHRY, CDR2 SYGVKD.